Sequencing of this T cell receptor beta chain was carried out in a study of blood T cell repertoires in COVID-19. Study overall: Sites across the United States, Italy and Spain contributed samples from acute and convalescent COVID-19.

Enrollees, about 18 to 90 years old, lived in some 24 US areas. Cohort 3 recovery required two negative PCRs, clearance, or symptom resolution. CDR3 length: 16 amino acids. V was cut by 6 bases and J by 5 bases, with 20 bases left in between. In germline, CDR1 is MDHEN, CDR2 SYDVKM. Original processing notes: Researchers report that nucleated cell counts were estimated from reference gene primer amplification. Data came from immunoSEQ multiplex PCR; TCRdb stores just in-frame clones and leaves some out. The V and J calls and clone size were taken over from that table, and D and trimming were inferred from the DNA. This sample has about 170,000 clones, with approximately 90% found just once.

The chain carries TRBV28 and TRBJ1-5, with D uncertain. This sequence was found in a woman younger than 30 who had recovered from COVID-19. The sequenced material came from PBMCs or T cells enriched from blood (not recorded which). The CDR3 loop reads CASRNPRAGTYQPQHF. The CDR3 DNA reads TGTGCCAGCAGGAACCCGCGGGCAGGTACATATCAGCCCCAGCATTTT.